The T cell receptor beta chain under discussion was sequenced for a study of cytomegalovirus exposure and HLA in healthy donors. Study-level information: The 120 or so validation repertoires used the same platform as the 650 to 850 first-cohort repertoires (as reported by a later analysis).

The V gene lost 6 bases and the J gene lost 6 bases, with 9 bases spanning the gap. From germline, CDR1 is SNHLY and CDR2 FYNNEI. The CDR3 covers 12 residues. This table comes from immunoSEQ multiplex PCR, and its TCRdb copy is limited to in-frame clones, with some not included. The sample records roughly 150,000 clones, 70% to 90% being singletons. Whole-study findings and limits: Reportedly, cytomegalovirus status was diagnosed with high sensitivity and specificity. For most TCR sequences rarity was the rule, although some public TCRs occurred in many donors. According to the study, roughly 160 TCR beta chains were cytomegalovirus-associated.

Comment on this clone: Its specificity is unknown.

This sequence was found in a young woman in good health and CMV-seronegative. Sequencing input: PBMCs. The chain uses TRBV2 and TRBJ2-1; TRBD2 is a possible D gene (6 bases). CDR3 nucleotide sequence: TGTGCCAGCAGCCGGGACTCCAATGAGCAGTTCTTC. Amino acids: CASSRDSNEQFF.